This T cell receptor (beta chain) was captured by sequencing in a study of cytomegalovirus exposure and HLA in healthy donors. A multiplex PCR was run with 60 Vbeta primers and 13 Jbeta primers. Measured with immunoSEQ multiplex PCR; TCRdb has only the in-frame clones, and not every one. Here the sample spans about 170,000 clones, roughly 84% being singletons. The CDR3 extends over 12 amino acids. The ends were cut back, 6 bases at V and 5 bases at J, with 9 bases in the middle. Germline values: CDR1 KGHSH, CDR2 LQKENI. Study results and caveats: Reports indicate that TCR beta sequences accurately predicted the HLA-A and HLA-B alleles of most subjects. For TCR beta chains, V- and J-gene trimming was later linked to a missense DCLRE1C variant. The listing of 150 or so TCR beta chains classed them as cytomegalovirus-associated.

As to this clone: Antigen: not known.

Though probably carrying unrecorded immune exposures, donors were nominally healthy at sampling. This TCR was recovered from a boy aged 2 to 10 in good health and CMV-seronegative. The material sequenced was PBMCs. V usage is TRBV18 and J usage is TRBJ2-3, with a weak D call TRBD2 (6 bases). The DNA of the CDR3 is TGTGCCAGCTCCGGAGGGGTAGATACGCAGTATTTT. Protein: CASSGGVDTQYF.